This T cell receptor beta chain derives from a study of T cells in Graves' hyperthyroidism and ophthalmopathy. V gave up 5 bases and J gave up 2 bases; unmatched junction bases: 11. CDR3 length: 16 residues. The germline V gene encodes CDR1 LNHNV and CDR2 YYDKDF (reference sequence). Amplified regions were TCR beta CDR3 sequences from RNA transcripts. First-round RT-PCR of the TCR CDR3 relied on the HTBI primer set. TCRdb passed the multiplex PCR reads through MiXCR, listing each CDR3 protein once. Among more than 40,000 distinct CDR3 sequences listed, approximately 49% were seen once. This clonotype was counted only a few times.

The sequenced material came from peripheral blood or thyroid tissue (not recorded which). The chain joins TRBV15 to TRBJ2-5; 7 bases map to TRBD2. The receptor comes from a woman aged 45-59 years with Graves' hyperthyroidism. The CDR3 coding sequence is TGTGCCACCAGCCGACCTGGATTGCGGGGGCAAGAGACCCAGTACTTC. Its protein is CATSRPGLRGQETQYF. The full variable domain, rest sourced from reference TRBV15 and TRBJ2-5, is DAMVIQNPRYQVTQFGKPVTLSCSQTLNHNVMYWYQQKSSQAPKLLFHYYDKDFNNEADTPDNFQSRRPNTSFCFLDIRSPGLGDTAMYLCATSRPGLRGQETQYFGPGTRLLVL.